One and the same sample provided the 10 T cell receptor beta chains below, sequenced in a study of T cell responses to AZD1222 COVID-19 vaccine. This table comes from immunoSEQ multiplex PCR, and its TCRdb copy is limited to in-frame clones, with some not included. The table lists more than 85,000 clones, 85% to 95% of them singletons. The sequenced sample was peripheral blood, obtained on day 0 of AZD1222 vaccination. The receptor source for this set is an adult in good health.

This chain joins TRBV7-9 and TRBJ1-1; no clear D. This CDR3 contains 14 residues. The V gene's germline CDR1 is SEHNR and CDR2 FQNEAQ (reference sequence). Between the trimmed V and J ends, which lost 5 bases and 4 bases, there was a span of 14 bases. CDR3 nucleotide sequence: TGTGCCAGCAGCAAACCCGCGACTTTCACTGAAGCTTTCTTT. It codes for CASSKPATFTEAFF.

The rearrangement joins TRBV13 to TRBJ1-2; D gene unclear. V dropped 7 bases and J dropped 2 bases, with 17 bases sitting between them. The CDR3 runs to 15 residues. Germline values: CDR1 PRHDT, CDR2 FYEKMQ (reference sequence). The CDR3 loop is CASTKLPGENYGYTF. Here the CDR3 DNA reads TGTGCCAGCACCAAGCTGCCAGGAGAAAACTATGGCTACACCTTC.

The chain uses TRBV11-2 and TRBJ2-7, with D possibly matching TRBD2 (6 bases). This CDR3 has 15 residues. V was clipped by 1 base and J by 2 bases, with 12 bases between them. Germline lookup yields CDR1 SGHAT and CDR2 FQNNGV. The CDR3 DNA reads as TGTGCCAGCAGCTTAGCAGCGGGTGGGACCTACGAGCAGTACTTC. This translates into CASSLAAGGTYEQYF.

This sequence joins TRBV5-4 and TRBJ1-2; D gene ambiguous. With 4 bases removed from V and 3 bases from J, the gap between germline ends came to 10 bases. The germline V gene encodes CDR1 SGHNT and CDR2 YYREEE (reference sequence). This CDR3 contains 13 residues. CDR3 DNA: TGTGCCAGCAGCGAACAGAGTTACTATGGCTACACCTTC. This codes for CASSEQSYYGYTF.

The CDR3 bases are TGTGCCAGCAGTGTACCTTCGGGAGGCTACACCTTC. Amino acid sequence: CASSVPSGGYTF. This chain links TRBV27 with TRBJ1-2; D ambiguous. Looked up from germline, CDR1 is MNHEY and CDR2 is SMNVEV (reference sequence). Trimming stripped 5 bases from V and 8 bases from J, with 12 bases between. This CDR3 spans 12 amino acids.

The chain carries TRBV3-1 (or the pseudogene TRBV3-2) and TRBJ1-5; the D gene is possibly TRBD1 (5 bases). Germline CDR1 reads LGHDT; CDR2 reads YNNKEL (reference sequence). This CDR3 spans 14 amino acids. Trimming took 2 bases from V and 6 from J, leaving 11 bases between them. The CDR3 sequence: CASSQSGLGQPQHF. The CDR3 DNA sequence: TGTGCCAGCAGCCAATCAGGGTTAGGTCAGCCCCAGCATTTT.

The rearrangement links TRBV13 to TRBJ2-1, with D perhaps given as TRBD1 or TRBD2 (7 bases each). The V gene's germline CDR1 is PRHDT and CDR2 FYEKMQ (reference sequence). There are 16 residues in the CDR3. V lost 4 bases, J lost 4 bases, and 17 bases lay in between. The CDR3 reads CASSSQGGGLYNEQFF. CDR3 in DNA: TGTGCCAGCAGCTCCCAGGGGGGGGGCCTATACAATGAGCAGTTCTTC.

This chain links TRBV28 with TRBJ1-4, with D uncertain. The germline V gene encodes CDR1 MDHEN and CDR2 SYDVKM. Deletions cut 5 bases from V and 13 bases from J, with 14 bases between. This CDR3 region has 12 residues. Here the CDR3 DNA reads TGTGCCAGCAGTCTCAACGACCGAGGACTGTTTTTT. This encodes CASSLNDRGLFF.

This chain links TRBV7-9 with TRBJ2-7; D remains unclear. The V gene lost 7 bases and the J gene lost 0 bases, with 4 bases spanning the gap. Germline CDR1 SEHNR, CDR2 FQNEAQ (reference sequence). CDR3 size: 11 residues. The CDR3 is CASTHSYEQYF. The CDR3 DNA follows: TGTGCCAGCACACACTCCTACGAGCAGTACTTC.

This sequence joins TRBV7-8 and TRBJ1-1, with TRBD1 as a possible D gene (5 bases). The CDR3 covers 12 residues. Germline V gene lookup returns CDR1 SGHVS and CDR2 FQNEAQ. Trimming stripped 5 bases from V and 6 bases from J, with 10 bases between. Here the CDR3 reads CASSRDGAEAFF. The DNA for the CDR3 is TGTGCCAGCAGCCGGGACGGGGCTGAAGCTTTCTTT.